These 21 T cell receptor beta chains share one sample of origin, sequenced in a study of spatial heterogeneity in lung cancer. General study findings and limits: Counts of expanded alpha and beta TCRs within tumors tracked the tumor nonsynonymous mutation count.

Their antigens are not known. From the 5' RACE reads, TCRdb called clonotypes with MiXCR, one entry per CDR3 protein. The repertoire consists of some 5,600 distinct CDR3 sequences, with around 4.8% occurring once and the leading ten covering around 20%. Time point: sample taken at primary tumor resection. Sequencing was performed on lung tumor tissue, taken at surgery. The receptors come from a male donor with early-stage non-small cell lung cancer.

This clonotype was detected ten times or more. This chain joins TRBV7-9 and TRBJ1-2; D remains unclear. The CDR3 is made up of 15 amino acids. Trimming took off 3 bases at V and 5 bases at J, with 16 bases between the two ends. Per germline, CDR1 SEHNR and CDR2 FQNEAQ (reference sequence). This CDR3 is CASSFGQGGDYGYTF. The CDR3 DNA reads TGTGCCAGCAGCTTTGGGCAAGGCGGGGATTATGGCTACACCTTC.

The table lists this clonotype with many counts. The genes are TRBV6-2 or TRBV6-3 and TRBJ2-7; TRBD2 aligns across 7 bases. V lost 7 bases and J lost 3; bases outside the gene matches: 12. The CDR3 consists of 15 residues. Looked up from germline, CDR1 is MNHEY and CDR2 is SVGEGT. CDR3 nucleotides: TGTGCCAGCAACACTCGGGCGGGGGTGGTCTACGAGCAGTACTTC. Its translation is CASNTRAGVVYEQYF.

This clonotype was found many times. V and J are TRBV21-1 and TRBJ1-5. TRBV21-1 represents a pseudogene. This CDR3 contains 17 residues. CDR3 sequence: CASIVAFGDYSNQPQHF. CDR3 coding DNA: TGTGCCAGCATCGTTGCGTTCGGAGACTATAGCAATCAGCCCCAGCATTTT.

This clonotype was seen repeatedly, ten times or more. The V call is TRBV2, the J call TRBJ1-1, with D possibly TRBD1 on 6 matching bases. CDR3 size: 11 residues. V was pared by 7 bases and J by 10 bases, with 13 bases between. In germline, CDR1 is SNHLY, CDR2 FYNNEI. CDR3 in amino acids: CASTPGVLAFF. The CDR3 DNA follows: TGTGCCAGCACCCCAGGGGTGTTAGCTTTCTTT. Combining the CDR3 with reference TRBV2 and TRBJ1-1 gives the whole variable domain EPEVTQTPSHQVTQMGQEVILRCVPISNHLYFYWYRQILGQKVEFLVSFYNNEISEKSEIFDDQFSVERPDGSNFTLKIRSTKLEDSAMYFCASTPGVLAFFGQGTRLTVV.

By share, this clonotype counts as medium-sized. The CDR3 DNA reads as TGTGCCAGCAGCTTGACAGCATATGGGCAGTACTTC. This encodes CASSLTAYGQYF. This chain links TRBV5-8 with TRBJ2-7, with D uncertain. Germline values: CDR1 SGHTS, CDR2 YDEGEE. The CDR3 totals 12 residues. V was pared by 1 base and J by 9 bases, with 11 bases between.

This clonotype was observed at least ten times. CDR3 sequence (DNA): TGTGCCTGGAGTGTAATCTACTACGAGCAGTACTTC. It encodes CAWSVIYYEQYF. This rearrangement joins TRBV30 to TRBJ2-7; D uncertain. Germline CDR1 is GTSNPN and CDR2 is SVGIG (reference sequence). CDR3 size: 12 residues. Trimming cost V 0 bases and J 3 bases, with 6 bases left between them.

By share of the sample, this clonotype is large. The chain has TRBV7-8 and TRBJ1-6; no clear D. This CDR3 comprises 14 residues. V was shortened by 6 bases and J by 0 bases, with 6 bases between the two germline ends. Germline V gene lookup returns CDR1 SGHVS and CDR2 FQNEAQ. The CDR3 spells CASSRSSYNSPLHF. For the CDR3, the DNA is TGTGCCAGCAGTAGGAGCTCCTATAATTCACCCCTCCACTTT.

This clonotype was observed many times. The chain joins TRBV7-8 to TRBJ2-7; D gene ambiguous. V was clipped by 3 bases and J by 5 bases, with 17 bases between them. This CDR3 spans 15 amino acids. Germline CDR1 SGHVS, CDR2 FQNEAQ. The CDR3 region has the DNA TGTGCCAGCAGCTTCGAGGCTCTACCTGGGGACGAGCAGTACTTC. Its protein product is CASSFEALPGDEQYF. Full variable domain (outside the CDR3, taken from reference TRBV7-8 and TRBJ2-7): GAGVSQSPRYKVAKRGQDVALRCDPISGHVSLFWYQQALGQGPEFLTYFQNEAQLDKSGLPSDRFFAERPEGSVSTLKIQRTQQEDSAVYLCASSFEALPGDEQYFGPGTRLTVT.

The chain links TRBV7-8 to TRBJ2-5, with D tentatively TRBD2 (6 bases). The germline gives CDR1 SGHVS, CDR2 FQNEAQ. The CDR3 runs 15 residues. The V end lost 5 bases, the J end lost 2 bases, and 15 bases lay between the germline ends. CDR3: CASSPQAGLQETQYF. CDR3 nucleotide sequence: TGTGCCAGCAGCCCCCAAGCGGGCCTGCAAGAGACCCAGTACTTC.

By share, this clonotype counts as medium-sized. J is TRBJ2-5 and V is TRBV5-6, with unresolved D. Germline values: CDR1 SGHDT, CDR2 YYEEEE. V was pared by 1 base and J by 2 bases, with 9 bases between. The CDR3 sequence is 14 residues long. The DNA for the CDR3 is TGTGCCAGCAGCTTGACCTGGGGTCAAGAGACCCAGTACTTC. As protein: CASSLTWGQETQYF.

This clonotype has at least ten counts. The chain employs TRBV6-2 or TRBV6-3 and TRBJ1-5, with D hard to call. Germline CDR1 reads MNHEY; CDR2 reads SVGEGT. The V end lost 0 bases, the J end lost 6 bases, and 6 bases lay between the germline ends. This CDR3 is 13 amino acids long. Here the CDR3 DNA reads TGTGCCAGCAGTTACTCGAGCTTTCAGCCCCAGCATTTT. Translated, it gives CASSYSSFQPQHF.

This clonotype was detected ten times or more. The gene calls are TRBV20-1 and TRBJ2-7, with D maybe TRBD1 (5 bases). Germline-derived CDR1 and CDR2 are DFQATT and SNEGSKA (reference sequence). Trimming removed 4 bases from V and 0 bases from J, with 19 bases in between. This CDR3 comprises 16 residues. CDR3 protein: CSATTPRALSSYEQYF. CDR3 in DNA: TGCAGTGCTACCACACCCAGGGCTCTAAGCTCCTACGAGCAGTACTTC.

Ten or more counts support this clonotype. The chain links TRBV6-1 to TRBJ2-7; 10 nucleotides match TRBD2. The CDR3 contains 15 residues. V lost 1 base to trimming and J lost 3 bases; unmatched junction nucleotides: 3. Germline CDR1 is MNHNS and CDR2 is SASEGT. The CDR3 coding sequence is TGTGCCAGCAGTGAAGGTAGCGGGAGGTTCTACGAGCAGTACTTC. Translated: CASSEGSGRFYEQYF.

This clonotype was recorded at least ten times. The chain links TRBV14 to TRBJ2-5; tentatively, D is TRBD2 (5 bases). V lost 1 base and J lost 4, with 13 bases in between. CDR3 length: 15 residues. From germline, CDR1 is SGHDN and CDR2 FVKESK. The CDR3 DNA reads TGTGCCAGCAGCCAAGCCCTTGGAGGTGTAGAGACCCAGTACTTC. Its translation is CASSQALGGVETQYF.

This clonotype has at least ten counts. The genes are TRBV28 and TRBJ2-7; weak D call: TRBD1 (6 bases). The CDR3 runs 13 residues. Germline V gives CDR1 MDHEN, CDR2 SYDVKM. With 6 bases removed from V and 2 bases from J, the gap between germline ends came to 11 bases. CDR3 sequence (DNA): TGTGCCAGCAGACTGGACAGCCCCTACGAGCAGTACTTC. Translating gives CASRLDSPYEQYF. Drawing the rest from reference TRBV28 and TRBJ2-7, the complete variable domain is DVKVTQSSRYLVKRTGEKVFLECVQDMDHENMFWYRQDPGLGLRLIYFSYDVKMKEKGDIPEGYSVSREKKERFSLILESASTNQTSMYLCASRLDSPYEQYFGPGTRLTVT.

This clonotype was seen at least ten times. The CDR3: CASRSQGTSGLFF. Here the CDR3 DNA reads TGTGCCAGCAGGTCCCAGGGGACCTCGGGACTGTTTTTT. The chain combines TRBV12-3 or TRBV12-4 with TRBJ1-4; D is perhaps TRBD1 (6 bases). This CDR3 contains 13 residues. V was pared by 6 bases and J by 13 bases, with 18 bases between.

This clonotype was counted at least ten times. V and J are TRBV7-9 and TRBJ1-1; D unclear. Germline V gives CDR1 SEHNR, CDR2 FQNEAQ (reference sequence). Trimming took 0 bases from V and 8 from J, leaving 13 bases between them. The CDR3 runs 14 residues. Here the CDR3 reads CASSLAGIPMEAFF. The DNA for the CDR3 is TGTGCCAGCAGCTTAGCTGGTATTCCCATGGAAGCTTTCTTT.

Ten or more counts support this clonotype. CDR3 sequence: CASSSIAQETQYF. In DNA, the CDR3 is TGCGCCAGCAGCTCTATAGCCCAAGAGACCCAGTACTTC. The chain joins TRBV5-1 to TRBJ2-5, with unresolved D. The CDR3 spans 13 residues. Trimming stripped 3 bases from V and 1 base from J, with 7 bases between. CDR1 is SGHRS and CDR2 is YFSETQ in the germline V gene.

The chain couples TRBV7-2 to TRBJ2-4; a weak D match, TRBD1 (5 bases). The CDR3 is 17 residues long. V lost 5 bases and J 0 bases, leaving 17 bases between the germline ends. Germline loops: CDR1 SGHTA, CDR2 FQGNSA. The CDR3 nucleotides are TGTGCCAGCAGCCCGCGTCTTGGGGCACTAGCCAAAAACATTCAGTACTTC. It codes for CASSPRLGALAKNIQYF.

This clonotype is medium-sized within its sample. V gene TRBV20-1 combines with J gene TRBJ1-1; no definite D call. CDR1 and CDR2 from the germline V gene are DFQATT and SNEGSKA (reference sequence). The CDR3 is 12 residues long. V lost 6 bases to trimming and J lost 3 bases, with 11 bases between them. CDR3 amino acids: CSANRGDTEAFF. Here the CDR3 DNA reads TGCAGTGCCAATCGGGGTGACACTGAAGCTTTCTTT.

This clonotype was counted ten times or more. In DNA form, the CDR3 reads TGCGCCAGCAGCTTAGGACAGGATCAGCCCCAGCATTTT. It yields the protein CASSLGQDQPQHF. The rearrangement joins TRBV5-1 to TRBJ1-5; 7 positions match TRBD1. After removal of 2 bases from V and 5 bases from J, the junction contained 1 base not matched to a gene. The germline gives CDR1 SGHRS, CDR2 YFSETQ. The CDR3 consists of 13 residues.